This T cell receptor beta chain was profiled in a study of cytomegalovirus exposure and HLA in healthy donors. About the research overall: Earlier results showed roughly 120 million unique TCR beta sequences derived from around 170 million T cells.

PCR employed 60 Vbeta and 13 Jbeta primers. This table comes from immunoSEQ multiplex PCR, and its TCRdb copy is limited to in-frame clones, with some not included. The sample lists 150,000 to 200,000 clones; roughly 78% were seen once. This clonotype originated in a woman younger than 45 in good health and CMV-seropositive. Sequencing was carried out using PBMCs.

The CDR3 coding sequence is TGTGCCAGCAGCTTAGCTGGCGCGGGGGATGAGCAGTTCTTC. It encodes CASSLAGAGDEQFF. This chain links TRBV7-7 with TRBJ2-1; 7 bases align to TRBD2. The V gene's germline CDR1 is SSHAT and CDR2 FNYEAQ (reference sequence). The CDR3 spans 14 residues. The junction had 4 bases not matched to a gene; V was cut back by 0 bases and J by 8 bases.